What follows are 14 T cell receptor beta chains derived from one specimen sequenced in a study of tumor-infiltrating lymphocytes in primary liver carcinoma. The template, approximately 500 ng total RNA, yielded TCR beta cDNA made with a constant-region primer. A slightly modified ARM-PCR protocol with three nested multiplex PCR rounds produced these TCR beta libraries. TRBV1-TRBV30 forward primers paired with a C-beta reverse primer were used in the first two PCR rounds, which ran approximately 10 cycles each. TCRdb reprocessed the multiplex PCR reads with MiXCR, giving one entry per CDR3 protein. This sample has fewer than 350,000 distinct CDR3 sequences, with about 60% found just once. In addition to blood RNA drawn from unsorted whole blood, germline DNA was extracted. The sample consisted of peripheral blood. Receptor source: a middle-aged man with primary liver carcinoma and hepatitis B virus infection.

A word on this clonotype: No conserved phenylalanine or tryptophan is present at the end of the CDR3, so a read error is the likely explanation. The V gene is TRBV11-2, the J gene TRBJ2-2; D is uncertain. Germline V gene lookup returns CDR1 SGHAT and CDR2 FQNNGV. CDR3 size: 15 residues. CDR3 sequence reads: CASSLVSKNTWELFS. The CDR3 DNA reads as TGTGCCAGCAGCTTAGTCTCGAAGAACACCTGGGAGCTGTTTTCT.

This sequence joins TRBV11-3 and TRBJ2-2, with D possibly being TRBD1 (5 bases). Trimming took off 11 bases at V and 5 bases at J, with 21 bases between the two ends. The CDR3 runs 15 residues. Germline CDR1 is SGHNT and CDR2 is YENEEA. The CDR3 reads CAVNFRQNSTGELFF. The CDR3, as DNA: TGTGCCGTCAACTTCAGACAGAACAGTACCGGGGAGCTGTTTTTT.

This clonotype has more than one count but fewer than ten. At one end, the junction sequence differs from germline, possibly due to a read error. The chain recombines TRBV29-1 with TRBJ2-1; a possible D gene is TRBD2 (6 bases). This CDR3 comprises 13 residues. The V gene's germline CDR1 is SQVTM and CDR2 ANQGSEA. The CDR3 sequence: CSVHSGGYSEQFF. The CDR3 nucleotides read TGCAGCGTTCACTCTGGGGGGTACAGTGAGCAGTTCTTC.

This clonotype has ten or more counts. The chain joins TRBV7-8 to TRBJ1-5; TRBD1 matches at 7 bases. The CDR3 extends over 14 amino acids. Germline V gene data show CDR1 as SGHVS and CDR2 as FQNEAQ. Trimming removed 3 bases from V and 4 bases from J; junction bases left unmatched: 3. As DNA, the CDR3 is TGTGCCAGCAGCTTTGGGACAGCGAATCAGCCCCAGCATTTT. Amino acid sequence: CASSFGTANQPQHF. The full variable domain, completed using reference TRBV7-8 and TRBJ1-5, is GAGVSQSPRYKVAKRGQDVALRCDPISGHVSLFWYQQALGQGPEFLTYFQNEAQLDKSGLPSDRFFAERPEGSVSTLKIQRTQQEDSAVYLCASSFGTANQPQHFGDGTRLSIL.

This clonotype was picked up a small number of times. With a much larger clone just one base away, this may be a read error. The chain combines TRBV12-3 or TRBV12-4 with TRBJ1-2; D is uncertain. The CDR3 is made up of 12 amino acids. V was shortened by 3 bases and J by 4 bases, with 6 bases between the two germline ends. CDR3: CASSFESYGYTF. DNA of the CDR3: TGTGCCAGCAGTTTTGAGAGCTATGGCTACACCTTC.

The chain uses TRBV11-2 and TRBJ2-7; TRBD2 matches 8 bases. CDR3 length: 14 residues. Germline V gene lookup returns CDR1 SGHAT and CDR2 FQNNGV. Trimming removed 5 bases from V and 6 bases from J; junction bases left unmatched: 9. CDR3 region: CASSQEVAGFEQYF. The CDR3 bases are TGTGCCAGCAGCCAAGAAGTAGCGGGATTCGAGCAGTACTTC.

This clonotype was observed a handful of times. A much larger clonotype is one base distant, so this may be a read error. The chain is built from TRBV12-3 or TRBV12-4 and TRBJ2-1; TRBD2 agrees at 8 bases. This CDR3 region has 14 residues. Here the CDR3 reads CVSSIPGLGNSQFF. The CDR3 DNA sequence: TGTGTCAGCAGTATTCCGGGACTAGGAAATTCGCAGTTCTTC.

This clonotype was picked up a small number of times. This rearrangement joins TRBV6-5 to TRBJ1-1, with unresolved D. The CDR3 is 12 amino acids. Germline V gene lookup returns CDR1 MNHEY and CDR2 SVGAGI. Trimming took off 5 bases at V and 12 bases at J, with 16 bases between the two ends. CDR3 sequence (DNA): TGTGCCAGCAGTGGCCTCGAAAGGGAAACTTTCTTT. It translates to CASSGLERETFF.

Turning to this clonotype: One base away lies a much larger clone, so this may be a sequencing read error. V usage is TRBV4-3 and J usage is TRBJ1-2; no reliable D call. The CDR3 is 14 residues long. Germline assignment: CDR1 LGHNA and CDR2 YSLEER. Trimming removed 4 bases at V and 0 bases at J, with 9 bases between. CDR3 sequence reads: CASSRVTTNYGYTF. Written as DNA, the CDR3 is TGCGCCAGCAGCCGGGTGACCACTAACTATGGCTACACCTTC.

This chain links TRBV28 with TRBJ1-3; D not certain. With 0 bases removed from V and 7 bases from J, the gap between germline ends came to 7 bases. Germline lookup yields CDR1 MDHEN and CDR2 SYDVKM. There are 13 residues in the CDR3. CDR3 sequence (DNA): TGTGCCAGCAGTTTATGGGGCGCCAACACCATATATTTT. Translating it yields CASSLWGANTIYF. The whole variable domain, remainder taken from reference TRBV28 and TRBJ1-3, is DVKVTQSSRYLVKRTGEKVFLECVQDMDHENMFWYRQDPGLGLRLIYFSYDVKMKEKGDIPEGYSVSREKKERFSLILESASTNQTSMYLCASSLWGANTIYFGEGSWLTVV.

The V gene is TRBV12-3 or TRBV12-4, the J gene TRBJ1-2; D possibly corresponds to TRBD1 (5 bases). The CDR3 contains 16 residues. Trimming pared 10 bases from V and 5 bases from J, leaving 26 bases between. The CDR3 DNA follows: TGTGCCATCATCAAAGGGGAGGCGGGACTGAGTTATGGCTACACCTTC. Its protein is CAIIKGEAGLSYGYTF.

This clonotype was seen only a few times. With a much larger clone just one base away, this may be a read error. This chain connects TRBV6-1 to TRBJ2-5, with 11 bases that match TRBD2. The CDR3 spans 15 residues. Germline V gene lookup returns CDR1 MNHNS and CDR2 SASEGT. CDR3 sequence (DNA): TGTGCCAGCAGACTGACTAGCGGGATACGAGAGACCCGGTACTTC. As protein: CASRLTSGIRETRYF.

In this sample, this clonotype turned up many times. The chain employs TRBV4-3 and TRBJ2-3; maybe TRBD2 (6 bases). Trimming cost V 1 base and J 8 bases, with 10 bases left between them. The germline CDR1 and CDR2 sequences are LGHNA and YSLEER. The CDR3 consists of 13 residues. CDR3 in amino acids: CASSQGTTGTQYF. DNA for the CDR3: TGCGCCAGCAGCCAAGGGACTACCGGTACGCAGTATTTT.

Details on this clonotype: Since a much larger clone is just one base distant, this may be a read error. This CDR3 reads CASNLSGRGHIQYF. The CDR3 DNA follows: TGTGCCAGCAATCTTAGCGGGAGAGGTCACATTCAGTACTTC. This chain joins TRBV6-2 or TRBV6-3 and TRBJ2-4, with 9 bases fitting TRBD2. The CDR3 sequence is 14 residues long. With V trimmed by 7 bases and J by 8 bases, 9 bases remained unmatched. Germline V gene sequence: CDR1 MNHEY, CDR2 SVGEGT.